The entry that follows covers one TCR beta chain sequence. In the original workflow: Reference gene primer amplification gave estimated nucleated cell counts. Clones were sequenced by immunoSEQ multiplex PCR, and TCRdb holds only the in-frame ones, with some missing. V and J calls and clone size follow that table, whereas D and trimming were derived from the DNA. Among around 200,000 clones listed, just over 85% were seen once. V was cut by 1 base and J by 14 bases, with 12 bases left in between. Germline V lookup: CDR1 KGHSH, CDR2 LQKENI. This CDR3 spans 13 amino acids. The sample is drawn from a study of blood T cell repertoires in COVID-19. Study-wide background: From T cells, B-cell-depleted T cells, or PBMCs came the material, which was cDNA or gDNA.

The receptor comes from a woman aged 40 to 50 with acute COVID-19. What was sequenced was PBMCs or T cells enriched from blood (not recorded which). The chain joins TRBV18 to TRBJ1-6; D is perhaps TRBD1 (5 bases). This CDR3 reads CASSPQQGEALHF. DNA for the CDR3: TGTGCCAGCTCACCACAGCAGGGTGAGGCCCTCCACTTT.